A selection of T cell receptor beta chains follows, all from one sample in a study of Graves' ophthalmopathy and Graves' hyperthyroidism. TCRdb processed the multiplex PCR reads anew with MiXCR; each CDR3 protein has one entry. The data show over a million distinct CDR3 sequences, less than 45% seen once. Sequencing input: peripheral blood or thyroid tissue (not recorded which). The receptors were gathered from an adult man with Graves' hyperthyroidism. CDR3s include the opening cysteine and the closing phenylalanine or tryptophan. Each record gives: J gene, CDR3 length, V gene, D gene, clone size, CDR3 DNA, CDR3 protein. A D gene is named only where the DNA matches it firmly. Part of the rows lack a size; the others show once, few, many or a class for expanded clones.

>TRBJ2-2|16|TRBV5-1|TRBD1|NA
TGCGCCAGCAGGGCAGGACAGGGGCCGAACACCGGGGAGCTGTTTTTT
CASRAGQGPNTGELFF
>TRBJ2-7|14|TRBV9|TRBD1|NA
TGTGCCAGTTTGGACAGGGGACGGGACTACGAGCAGTACTTC
CASLDRGRDYEQYF
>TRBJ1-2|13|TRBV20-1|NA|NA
TGCAGTGCTAGACTCCCGGACCACTATGGCTACACCTTC
CSARLPDHYGYTF
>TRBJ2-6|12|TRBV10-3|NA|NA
TGTGCCATCAGTCTCGGGGCCAACGTCCTGACTTTC
CAISLGANVLTF
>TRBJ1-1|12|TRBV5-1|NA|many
TGCGCCAGCAGCCCGCAGGGTCATGGGGCTTTCTTT
CASSPQGHGAFF
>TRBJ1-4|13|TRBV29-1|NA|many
TGCAGCGTTGCCACCGACCGAAATGAAAAACTGTTTTTT
CSVATDRNEKLFF
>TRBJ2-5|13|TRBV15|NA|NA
TGTGCCACCAGCCCTTGGTACCAAGAGACCCAGTACTTC
CATSPWYQETQYF
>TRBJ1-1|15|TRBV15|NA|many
TGTGCCACCAGCAGCAGCAGGGGAGTCGGGGCTGAAGCTTTCTTT
CATSSSRGVGAEAFF
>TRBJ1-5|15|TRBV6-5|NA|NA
TGTGCCAGCAGTTACTCGCGAGGGGACCAAGAGACCCAGCATTTT
CASSYSRGDQETQHF
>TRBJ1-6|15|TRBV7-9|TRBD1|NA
TGTGCCAGCAGAACTGCGACAGGGTTGGTTTCACCCCTCCACTTT
CASRTATGLVSPLHF
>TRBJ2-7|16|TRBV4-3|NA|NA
TGCGCCAGCAGCCAAGTAGTACAGCCGAGCTCCTACGAGCAGTACTTC
CASSQVVQPSSYEQYF
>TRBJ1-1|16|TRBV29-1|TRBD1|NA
TGCAGCGTTACCCCCAGGAGCCAGGGGGCTCACACTGAAGCTTTCTTT
CSVTPRSQGAHTEAFF
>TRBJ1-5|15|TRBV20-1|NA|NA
TGCAGTGCTTCCCCCACAGAGAAGATGTTTCAGCCCCAGCATTTT
CSASPTEKMFQPQHF
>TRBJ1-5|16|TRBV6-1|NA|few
TGTGCCAGCAGTGAAATTGGGGGCCGGGGCAATCAGCCCCAGCATTTT
CASSEIGGRGNQPQHF
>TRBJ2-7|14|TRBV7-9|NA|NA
TGTGCCAACAGCTCACAACCGGCGGGTAACGAGCAGTACTTC
CANSSQPAGNEQYF
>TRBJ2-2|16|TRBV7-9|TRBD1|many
TGTGCCAGCAGTTCATCCAGGACAGGGAACACCGGGGAGCTGTTTTTT
CASSSSRTGNTGELFF
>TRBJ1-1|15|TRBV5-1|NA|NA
TGCGCCAGCAGCTTCGAGGGCGCCGACGGTCGTGAAGCTTTCTTT
CASSFEGADGREAFF
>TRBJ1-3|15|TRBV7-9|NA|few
TGTGCCAGCAGCTTACGCACGGGGTCTGCAAACACCATATATTTT
CASSLRTGSANTIYF
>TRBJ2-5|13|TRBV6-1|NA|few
TGTGCCAGCAGTTCGGAGTTTCGGGAGACCCAGTACTTC
CASSSEFRETQYF
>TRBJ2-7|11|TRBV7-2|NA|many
TGTGCCAGCAGCTCCACCTTCGAGCAGTACTTC
CASSSTFEQYF
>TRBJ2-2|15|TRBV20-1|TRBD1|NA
TGCAGTGCTAGATCTTGGACAGGGAACACCGGGGAGCTGTTTTTT
CSARSWTGNTGELFF
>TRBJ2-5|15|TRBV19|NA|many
TGTGCCAGTAGTATAGATATCGGGGGCCAAGAGACCCAGTACTTC
CASSIDIGGQETQYF
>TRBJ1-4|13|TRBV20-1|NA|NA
TGCAGTGCTGGGGGGGGCAACTCTGAAAAACTGTTTTTT
CSAGGGNSEKLFF
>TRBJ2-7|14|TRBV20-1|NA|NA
TGCAGTGGGCGAAGGCCCAGGAGCTCCTACGAGCAGTACTTC
CSGRRPRSSYEQYF
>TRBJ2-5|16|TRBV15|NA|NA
TGTGCCACCAGCAGTGTAGTTACTAGTACCACGGAGACCCAGTACTTC
CATSSVVTSTTETQYF
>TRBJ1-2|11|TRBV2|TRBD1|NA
TGTGCCAGCAGTGTAGACAGGGCCTACACCTTC
CASSVDRAYTF
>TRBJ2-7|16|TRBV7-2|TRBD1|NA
TGTGCCAGCAGCCCCAGAGGACAGGACCAGAACTACGAGCAGTACTTC
CASSPRGQDQNYEQYF
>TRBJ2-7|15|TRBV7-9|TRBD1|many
TGTGCCAGCAGCTGGGCCGGACAGGCTTCCTACGAGCAGTACTTC
CASSWAGQASYEQYF
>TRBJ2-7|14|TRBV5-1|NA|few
TGCGCCAGCAGCTTGGAGTCCCGGAGCCACGAGCAGTACTTC
CASSLESRSHEQYF